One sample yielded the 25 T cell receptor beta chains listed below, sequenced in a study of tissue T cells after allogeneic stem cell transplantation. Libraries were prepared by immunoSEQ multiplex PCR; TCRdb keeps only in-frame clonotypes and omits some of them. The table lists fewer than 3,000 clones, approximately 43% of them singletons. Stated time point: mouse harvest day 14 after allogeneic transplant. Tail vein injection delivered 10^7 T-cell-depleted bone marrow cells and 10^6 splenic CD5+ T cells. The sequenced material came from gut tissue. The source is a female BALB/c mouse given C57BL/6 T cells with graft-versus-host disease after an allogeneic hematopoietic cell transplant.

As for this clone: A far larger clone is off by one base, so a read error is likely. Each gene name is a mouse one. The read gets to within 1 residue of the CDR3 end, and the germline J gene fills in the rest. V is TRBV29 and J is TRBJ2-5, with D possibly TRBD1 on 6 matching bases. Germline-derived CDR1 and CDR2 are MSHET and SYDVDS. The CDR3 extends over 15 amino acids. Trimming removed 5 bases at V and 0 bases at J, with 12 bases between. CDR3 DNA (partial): TGTGCTAGCAGTCCCACAGGGTCTAACCAAGACACCCAGTAC. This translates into CASSPTGSNQDTQY. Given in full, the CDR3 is CASSPTGSNQDTQYF.

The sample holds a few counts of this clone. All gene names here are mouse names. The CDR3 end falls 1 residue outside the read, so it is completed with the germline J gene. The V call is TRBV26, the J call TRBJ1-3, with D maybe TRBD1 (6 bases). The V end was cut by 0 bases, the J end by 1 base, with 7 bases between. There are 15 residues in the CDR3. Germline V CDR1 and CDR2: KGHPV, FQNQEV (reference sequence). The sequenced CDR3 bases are TGTGCCAGCAGTCTGTCCGGGACATCTGGAAATACGCTCTAT. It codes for CASSLSGTSGNTLY. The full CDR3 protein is CASSLSGTSGNTLYF.

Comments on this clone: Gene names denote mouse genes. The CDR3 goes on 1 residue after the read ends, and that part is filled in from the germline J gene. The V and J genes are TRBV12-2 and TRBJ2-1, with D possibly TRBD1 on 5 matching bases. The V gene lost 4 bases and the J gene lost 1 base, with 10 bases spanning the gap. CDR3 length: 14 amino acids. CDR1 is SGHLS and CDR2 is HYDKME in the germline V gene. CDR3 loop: CASSPRGNYAEQFF. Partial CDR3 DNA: TGTGCCAGCTCCCCTAGGGGAAACTATGCTGAGCAGTTC.

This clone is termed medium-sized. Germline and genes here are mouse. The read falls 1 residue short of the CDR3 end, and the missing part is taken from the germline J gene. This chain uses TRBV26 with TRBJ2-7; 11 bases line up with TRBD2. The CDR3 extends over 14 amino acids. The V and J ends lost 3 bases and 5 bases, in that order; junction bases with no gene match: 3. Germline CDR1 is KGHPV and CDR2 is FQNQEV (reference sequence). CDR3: CASSLLDWGDEQYF. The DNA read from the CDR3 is TGTGCCAGCAGTCTCTTGGACTGGGGGGATGAACAGTAC. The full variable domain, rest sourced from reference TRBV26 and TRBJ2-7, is NSKVIQTPRYLVKGQGQKAKMRCIPEKGHPVVFWYQQNKNNEFKFLINFQNQEVLQQIDMTEKRFSAECPSNSPCSLEIQSSEAGDSALYLCASSLLDWGDEQYFGPGTRLTVL.

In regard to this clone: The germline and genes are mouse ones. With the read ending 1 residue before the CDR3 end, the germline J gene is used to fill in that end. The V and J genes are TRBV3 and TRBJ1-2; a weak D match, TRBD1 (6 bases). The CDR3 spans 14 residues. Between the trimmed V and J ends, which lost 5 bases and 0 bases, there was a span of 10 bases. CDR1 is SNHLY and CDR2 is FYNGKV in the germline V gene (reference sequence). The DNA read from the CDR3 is TGTGCCAGCAGCCTGACAGGTGCAAACTCCGACTACACC. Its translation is CASSLTGANSDYT. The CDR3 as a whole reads CASSLTGANSDYTF.

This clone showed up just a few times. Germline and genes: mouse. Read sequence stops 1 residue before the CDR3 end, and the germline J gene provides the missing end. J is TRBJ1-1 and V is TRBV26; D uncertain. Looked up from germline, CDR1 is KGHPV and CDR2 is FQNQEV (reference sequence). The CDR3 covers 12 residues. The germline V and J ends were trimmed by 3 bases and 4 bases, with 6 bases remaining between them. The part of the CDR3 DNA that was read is TGTGCCAGCAGTCTAGAATTCACAGAAGTCTTC. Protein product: CASSLEFTEVF. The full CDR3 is CASSLEFTEVFF. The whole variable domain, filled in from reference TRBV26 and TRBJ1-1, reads NSKVIQTPRYLVKGQGQKAKMRCIPEKGHPVVFWYQQNKNNEFKFLINFQNQEVLQQIDMTEKRFSAECPSNSPCSLEIQSSEAGDSALYLCASSLEFTEVFFGKGTRLTVV.

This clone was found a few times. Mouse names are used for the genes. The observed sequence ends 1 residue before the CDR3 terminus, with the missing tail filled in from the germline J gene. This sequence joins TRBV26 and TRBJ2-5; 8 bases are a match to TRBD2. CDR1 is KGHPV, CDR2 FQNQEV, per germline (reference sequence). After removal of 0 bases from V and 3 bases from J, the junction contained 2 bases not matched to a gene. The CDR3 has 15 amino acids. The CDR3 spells CASSLSRTGQDTQYF. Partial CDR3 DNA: TGTGCCAGCAGTCTGTCGAGGACTGGGCAAGACACCCAGTAC.

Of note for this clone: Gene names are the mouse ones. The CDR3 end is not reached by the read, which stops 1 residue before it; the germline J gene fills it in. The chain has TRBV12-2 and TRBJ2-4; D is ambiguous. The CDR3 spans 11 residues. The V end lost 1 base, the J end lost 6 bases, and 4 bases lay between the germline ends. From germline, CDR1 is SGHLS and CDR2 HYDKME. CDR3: CASSLSNTLYF. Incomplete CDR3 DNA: TGTGCCAGCTCTCTATCCAACACCTTGTAC. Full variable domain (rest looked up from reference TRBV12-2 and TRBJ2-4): NSGVVQSPRYIIKGKGERSILKCIPISGHLSVAWYQQTQGQELKFFIQHYDKMERDKGNLPSRFSVQQFDDYHSEMNMSALELEDSAVYFCASSLSNTLYFGAGTRLSVL.

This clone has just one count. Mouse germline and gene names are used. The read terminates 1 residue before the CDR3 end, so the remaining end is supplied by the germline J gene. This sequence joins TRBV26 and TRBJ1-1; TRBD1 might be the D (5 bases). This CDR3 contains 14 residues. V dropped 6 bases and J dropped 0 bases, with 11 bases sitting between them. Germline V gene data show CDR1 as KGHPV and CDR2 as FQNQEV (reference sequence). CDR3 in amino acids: CASRAGTSNTEVFF. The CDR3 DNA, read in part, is TGTGCCAGCAGGGCAGGGACCTCAAACACAGAAGTCTTC.

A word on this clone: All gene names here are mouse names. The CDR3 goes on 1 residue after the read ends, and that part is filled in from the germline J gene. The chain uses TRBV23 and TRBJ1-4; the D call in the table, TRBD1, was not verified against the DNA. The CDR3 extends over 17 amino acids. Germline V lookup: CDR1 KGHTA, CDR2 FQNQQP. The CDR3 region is CSSSQSGQGVSNERLFF. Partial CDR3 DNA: TGCTCCAGCAGTCAATCCGGACAGGGAGTTTCCAACGAAAGATTATTT.

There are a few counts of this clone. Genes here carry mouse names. The CDR3 loop reads CASSRGAYAEQFF. The sequenced CDR3 bases are TGTGCCAGCAGTCGGGGGGCGTATGCTGAGCAGTTC. The chain joins TRBV26 to TRBJ2-1; a possible D gene is TRBD2 (7 bases). The missing CDR3 end, 1 residue past where the read stops, is filled in from the germline J gene. Germline lookup yields CDR1 KGHPV and CDR2 FQNQEV (reference sequence). This CDR3 comprises 13 residues. V lost 4 bases and J 4 bases, leaving 8 bases between the germline ends.

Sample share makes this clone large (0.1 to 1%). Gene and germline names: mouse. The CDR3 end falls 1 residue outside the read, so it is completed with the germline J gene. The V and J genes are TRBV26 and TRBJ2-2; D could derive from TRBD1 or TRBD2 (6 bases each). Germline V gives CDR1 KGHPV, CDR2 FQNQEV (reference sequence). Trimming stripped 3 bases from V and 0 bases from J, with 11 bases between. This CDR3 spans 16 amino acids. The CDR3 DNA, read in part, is TGTGCCAGCAGTCTAGAGGGGGGAGCAAACACCGGGCAGCTCTAC. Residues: CASSLEGGANTGQLY. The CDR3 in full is CASSLEGGANTGQLYF.

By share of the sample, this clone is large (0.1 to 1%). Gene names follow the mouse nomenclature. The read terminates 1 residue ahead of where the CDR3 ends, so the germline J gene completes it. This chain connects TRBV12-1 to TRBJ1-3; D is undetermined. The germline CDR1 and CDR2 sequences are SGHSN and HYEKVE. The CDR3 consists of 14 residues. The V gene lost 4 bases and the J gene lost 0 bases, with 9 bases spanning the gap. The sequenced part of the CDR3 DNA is TGTGCCAGCTCCCTTCAGTATTCTGGAAATACGCTCTAT. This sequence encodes CASSLQYSGNTLY. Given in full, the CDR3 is CASSLQYSGNTLYF.

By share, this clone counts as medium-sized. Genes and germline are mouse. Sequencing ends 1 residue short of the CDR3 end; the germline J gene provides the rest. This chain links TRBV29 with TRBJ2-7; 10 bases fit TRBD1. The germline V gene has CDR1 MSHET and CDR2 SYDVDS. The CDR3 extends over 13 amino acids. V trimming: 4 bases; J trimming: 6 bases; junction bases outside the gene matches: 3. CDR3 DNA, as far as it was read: TGTGCTAGCAGTTCCGGGACAGGGGTTGAACAGTAC. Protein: CASSSGTGVEQY. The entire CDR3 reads CASSSGTGVEQYF. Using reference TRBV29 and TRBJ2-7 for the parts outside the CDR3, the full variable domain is DMKVTQMPRYLIKRMGENVLLECGQDMSHETMYWYRQDPGLGLQLIYISYDVDSNSEGDIPKGYRVSRKKREHFSLILDSAKTNQTSVYFCASSSGTGVEQYFGPGTRLTVL.

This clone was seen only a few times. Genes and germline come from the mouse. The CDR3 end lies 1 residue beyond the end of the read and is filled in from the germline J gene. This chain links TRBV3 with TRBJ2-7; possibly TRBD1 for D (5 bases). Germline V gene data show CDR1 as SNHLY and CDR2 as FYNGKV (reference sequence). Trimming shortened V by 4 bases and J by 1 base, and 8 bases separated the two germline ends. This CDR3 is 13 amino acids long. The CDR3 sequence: CASSSDTSYEQYF. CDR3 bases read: TGTGCCAGCAGCTCGGACACTTCCTATGAACAGTAC.

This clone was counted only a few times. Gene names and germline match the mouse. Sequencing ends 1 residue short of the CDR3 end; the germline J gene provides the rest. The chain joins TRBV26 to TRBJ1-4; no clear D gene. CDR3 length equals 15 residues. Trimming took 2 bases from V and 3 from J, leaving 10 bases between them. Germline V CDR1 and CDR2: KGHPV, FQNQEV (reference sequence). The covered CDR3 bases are TGTGCCAGCAGTCTGCCCGGGGTGGCCAACGAAAGATTATTT. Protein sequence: CASSLPGVANERLF. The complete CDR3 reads CASSLPGVANERLFF.

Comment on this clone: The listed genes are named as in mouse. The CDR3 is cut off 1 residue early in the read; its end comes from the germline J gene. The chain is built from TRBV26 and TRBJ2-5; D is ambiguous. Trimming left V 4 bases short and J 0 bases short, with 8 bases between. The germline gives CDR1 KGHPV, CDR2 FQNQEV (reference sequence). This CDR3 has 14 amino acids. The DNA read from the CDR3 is TGTGCCAGCAGTCCGACATTTAACCAAGACACCCAGTAC. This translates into CASSPTFNQDTQY. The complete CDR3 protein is CASSPTFNQDTQYF.

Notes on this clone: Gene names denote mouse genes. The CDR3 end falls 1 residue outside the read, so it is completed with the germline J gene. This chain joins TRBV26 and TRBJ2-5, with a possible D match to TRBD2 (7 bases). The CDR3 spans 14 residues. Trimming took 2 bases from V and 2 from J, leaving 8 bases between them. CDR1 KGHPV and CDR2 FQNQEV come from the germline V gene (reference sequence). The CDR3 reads CASSLGGRQDTQYF. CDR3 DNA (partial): TGTGCCAGCAGTCTGGGGGGGCGCCAAGACACCCAGTAC.

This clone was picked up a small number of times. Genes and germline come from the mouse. The CDR3 here is CASSVPDTPNTEVFF. The DNA read from the CDR3 is TGTGCCAGCAGCGTGCCCGACACACCAAACACAGAAGTCTTC. V and J are TRBV15 and TRBJ1-1, with D unresolved. The sequence runs out 1 residue before the end of the CDR3; the remainder is reconstructed from the germline J gene. CDR1 and CDR2 (germline): SGHND, FRSKSL. V was shortened by 6 bases and J by 0 bases, with 14 bases between the two germline ends. This CDR3 spans 15 amino acids.

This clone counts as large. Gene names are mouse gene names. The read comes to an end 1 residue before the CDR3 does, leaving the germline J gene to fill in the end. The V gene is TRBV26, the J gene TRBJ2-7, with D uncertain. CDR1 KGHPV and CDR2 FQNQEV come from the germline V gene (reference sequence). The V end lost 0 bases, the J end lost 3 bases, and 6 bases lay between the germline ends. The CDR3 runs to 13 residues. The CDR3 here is CASSLSNSYEQYF. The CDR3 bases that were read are TGTGCCAGCAGTCTGTCGAACAGCTATGAACAGTAC.

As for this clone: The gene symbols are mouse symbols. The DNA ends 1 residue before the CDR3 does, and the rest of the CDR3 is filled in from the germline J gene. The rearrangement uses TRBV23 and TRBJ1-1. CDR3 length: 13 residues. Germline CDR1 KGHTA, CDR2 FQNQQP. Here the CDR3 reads CSSSQSADTEVFF. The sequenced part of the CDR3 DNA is TGCTCCAGCAGTCAATCCGCGGACACAGAAGTCTTC.

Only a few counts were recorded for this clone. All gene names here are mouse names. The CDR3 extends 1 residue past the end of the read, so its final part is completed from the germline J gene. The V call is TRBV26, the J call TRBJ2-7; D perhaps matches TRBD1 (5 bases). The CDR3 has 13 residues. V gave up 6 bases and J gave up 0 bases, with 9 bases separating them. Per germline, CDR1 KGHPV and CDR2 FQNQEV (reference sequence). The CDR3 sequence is CASRPDSSYEQYF. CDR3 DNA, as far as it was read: TGTGCCAGCAGACCCGACAGCTCCTATGAACAGTAC.

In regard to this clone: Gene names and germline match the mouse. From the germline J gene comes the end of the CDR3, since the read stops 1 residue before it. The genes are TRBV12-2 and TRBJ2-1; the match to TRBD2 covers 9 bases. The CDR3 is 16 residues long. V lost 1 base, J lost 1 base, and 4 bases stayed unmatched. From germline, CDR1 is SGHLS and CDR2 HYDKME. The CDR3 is CASSLRWGGNYAEQFF. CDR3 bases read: TGTGCCAGCTCTCTTCGCTGGGGGGGGAACTATGCTGAGCAGTTC.

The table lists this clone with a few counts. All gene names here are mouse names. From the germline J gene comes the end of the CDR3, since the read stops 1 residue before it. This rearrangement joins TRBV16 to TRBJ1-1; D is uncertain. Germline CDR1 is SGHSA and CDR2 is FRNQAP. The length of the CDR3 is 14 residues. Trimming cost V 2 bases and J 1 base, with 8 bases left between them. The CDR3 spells CASSLRAVNTEVFF. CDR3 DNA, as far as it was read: TGTGCAAGCAGCTTAAGGGCAGTAAACACAGAAGTCTTC.

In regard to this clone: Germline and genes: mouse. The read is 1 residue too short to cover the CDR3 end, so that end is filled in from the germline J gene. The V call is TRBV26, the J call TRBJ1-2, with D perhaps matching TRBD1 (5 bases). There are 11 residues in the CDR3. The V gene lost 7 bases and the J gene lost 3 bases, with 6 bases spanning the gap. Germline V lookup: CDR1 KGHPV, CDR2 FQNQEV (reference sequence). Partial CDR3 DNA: TGTGCCAGCACGGGGGACTCCGACTACACC. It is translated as CASTGDSDYT. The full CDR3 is CASTGDSDYTF.